The clone carrying this T cell receptor (beta chain) was observed a single time. Data came from immunoSEQ multiplex PCR; TCRdb stores just in-frame clones and leaves some out. The data show 2,100,000 or so clones, approximately 96% seen once. The data originate from a study of shared clonotypes between healthy human individuals. About the study: Each donor's CD4 naive and CD4 memory cells filled three plates apiece, CD8 naive two, and CD8 memory one.

Per the germline V gene, CDR1 is SQVTM and CDR2 is ANQGSEA. This CDR3 is 13 amino acids long. With 5 bases removed from V and 4 bases from J, the gap between germline ends came to 11 bases. This rearrangement joins TRBV29-1 to TRBJ2-2; no definite D call. The sequenced sample was naive CD4+ T cells sorted from blood. Subset defined: CD45RA+ positively selected. The receptor comes from a man younger than 30 in good health. For the CDR3, the DNA is TGCAGCGTTTGGGGAACGGTCACCGGGGAGCTGTTTTTT. Translation: CSVWGTVTGELFF.